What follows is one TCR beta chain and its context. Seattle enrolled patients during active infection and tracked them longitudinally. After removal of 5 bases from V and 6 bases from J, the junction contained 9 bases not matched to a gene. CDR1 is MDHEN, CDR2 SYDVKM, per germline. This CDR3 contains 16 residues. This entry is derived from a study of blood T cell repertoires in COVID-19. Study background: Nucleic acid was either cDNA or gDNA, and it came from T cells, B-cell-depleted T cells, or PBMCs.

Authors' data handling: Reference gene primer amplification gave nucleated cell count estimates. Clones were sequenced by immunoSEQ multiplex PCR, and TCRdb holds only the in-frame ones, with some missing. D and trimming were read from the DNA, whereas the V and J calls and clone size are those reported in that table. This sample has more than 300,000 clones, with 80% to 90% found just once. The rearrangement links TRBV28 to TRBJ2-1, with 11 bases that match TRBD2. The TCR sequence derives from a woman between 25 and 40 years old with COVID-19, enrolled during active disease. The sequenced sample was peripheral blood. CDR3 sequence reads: CASSEPGTSGINEQFF. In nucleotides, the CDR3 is TGTGCCAGCAGTGAACCCGGGACTAGCGGAATCAATGAGCAGTTCTTC. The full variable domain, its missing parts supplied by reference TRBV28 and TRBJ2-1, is DVKVTQSSRYLVKRTGEKVFLECVQDMDHENMFWYRQDPGLGLRLIYFSYDVKMKEKGDIPEGYSVSREKKERFSLILESASTNQTSMYLCASSEPGTSGINEQFFGPGTRLTVL.